The rows below give T cell receptor beta chains drawn from one sample of a study of blood T cell repertoires in COVID-19. The table came from immunoSEQ multiplex PCR; TCRdb's copy has only in-frame clones and leaves some out. The profile shows roughly 72,000 clones, 88% of them singletons. Sequenced sample: peripheral blood. The receptor set was obtained from a human donor in a cohort sampled during active COVID-19. Both conserved end residues are part of each CDR3. Fields, in order: V gene, D gene, CDR3 protein. D genes are given only for firm matches.

v_gene: TRBV7-2
d_gene: .
CDR3aa: CASSLTPGSNTIYF

v_gene: TRBV20-1
d_gene: .
CDR3aa: CSASRGGTNYGYTF

v_gene: TRBV5-8
d_gene: TRBD2
CDR3aa: CASSYTSGQETQYF

v_gene: TRBV3-1/TRBV3-2
d_gene: .
CDR3aa: CASAPGEWEGYTF

v_gene: TRBV7-9
d_gene: TRBD1
CDR3aa: CASSPGQLNTEAFF

v_gene: TRBV6-2/TRBV6-3
d_gene: TRBD2
CDR3aa: CASSTGTSGGAEFF

v_gene: TRBV3-1/TRBV3-2
d_gene: .
CDR3aa: CASSQAVSEQFF

v_gene: TRBV3-1/TRBV3-2
d_gene: .
CDR3aa: CASSQGAAQYF

v_gene: TRBV7-9
d_gene: TRBD1
CDR3aa: CASSRDRGVYYGYTF

v_gene: TRBV5-4
d_gene: TRBD2
CDR3aa: CASSLAGGIVADTQYF

v_gene: TRBV27
d_gene: .
CDR3aa: CASSSLGGGNSPLHF

v_gene: TRBV18
d_gene: .
CDR3aa: CASSLGGYNEQFF

v_gene: TRBV12-5
d_gene: .
CDR3aa: CASGLVLTASYEQYF

v_gene: TRBV3-1/TRBV3-2
d_gene: TRBD1
CDR3aa: CASSQASGGGFEQYF

v_gene: TRBV9
d_gene: TRBD1
CDR3aa: CASSGDRGREQYF

v_gene: TRBV24-1
d_gene: TRBD1
CDR3aa: CATSEAGTGVQPQHF

v_gene: TRBV28
d_gene: TRBD1
CDR3aa: CASSIQGMGQPQHF

v_gene: TRBV18
d_gene: .
CDR3aa: CASSPRETVPPYEQYF

v_gene: TRBV24-1
d_gene: TRBD1
CDR3aa: CATSEARGQGADEQFF

v_gene: TRBV7-3
d_gene: TRBD2
CDR3aa: CASSLGGTSGRRGPQETQYF

v_gene: TRBV2
d_gene: TRBD1
CDR3aa: CASSEAGTGRQPQHF

v_gene: TRBV29-1
d_gene: TRBD2
CDR3aa: CSVNPGLLIQETQYF

v_gene: TRBV3-1/TRBV3-2
d_gene: .
CDR3aa: CASSQGTSGDTQYF